The 28 T cell receptor beta chains below all came from one sample that was sequenced in a study of response to subunit inactivated influenza vaccine (dated by TCRdb to 2016 to 2018). Receptors were amplified or captured by RT-PCR. The run used an Illumina HiSeq 2500. Clones were called with MiXCR by TCRdb after fastp trimmed the public reads at Q25, and only in-frame beta chains were retained. Each CDR3 protein appears once, grouped with its most common genes and DNA. The table for this sample lists 500,000 to 550,000 distinct CDR3 sequences; 6% to 9% of them were counted only once. The top ten clones comprise 10% to 15% of the sample. The source was PBMCs from blood, collected around 2 years after vaccination. The receptors originated from a man aged 45 to 75 who received an inactivated influenza vaccine. Donor details come from another sample of the same person, matched by shared clones.

In nucleotides, the CDR3 is TGTGCCAGCAGCTTTGCGCGGGGGTACACTGAAGCTTTCTTT. Amino acid sequence: CASSFARGYTEAFF. This chain joins TRBV12-1 and TRBJ1-1; the D call in the table, TRBD1, was not verified against the DNA. TRBV12-1 is listed as a pseudogene. The CDR3 runs to 14 residues.

This clonotype was detected ten times or more. This chain connects TRBV6-1 to TRBJ2-6; possible D gene TRBD1, 6 bases. Trimming left V 6 bases short and J 0 bases short, with 12 bases between. The CDR3 extends over 16 amino acids. Germline V CDR1 and CDR2: MNHNS, SASEGT. CDR3 in amino acids: CASSRQVGSGANVLTF. Written as DNA, the CDR3 is TGTGCCAGCAGCCGACAGGTTGGCTCTGGGGCCAACGTCCTGACTTTC.

On this clonotype: A much larger clone sits a single nucleotide away, making a read error possible. The chain couples TRBV5-1 to TRBJ1-1; D uncertain. Germline loops: CDR1 SGHRS, CDR2 YFSETQ. The CDR3 totals 15 residues. The CDR3 coding sequence is TGCGCCAGCAGCTTGGAGTGGGGAACGAACGCTGAAGCTTTCTTT. Its translation: CASSLEWGTNAEAFF.

V and J are TRBV11-2 and TRBJ2-1; D gene unclear. V lost 4 bases and J 15 bases, leaving 19 bases between the germline ends. CDR3 length equals 13 residues. Germline V gives CDR1 SGHAT, CDR2 FQNNGV. The CDR3 DNA follows: TGTGCCAGCAGCTCCTCCACAGCGCCAAATAGGTTCTTC. Translating it yields CASSSSTAPNRFF.

This clonotype was counted at least ten times. This chain links TRBV28 with TRBJ2-7, with D unclear. The CDR3 spans 15 residues. V dropped 2 bases and J dropped 2 bases, with 13 bases sitting between them. CDR1 is MDHEN and CDR2 is SYDVKM in the germline V gene. CDR3 in amino acids: CASSLTSLQAYEQYF. In nucleotides, the CDR3 is TGTGCCAGCAGTTTAACATCCCTTCAAGCCTACGAGCAGTACTTC.

In this sample, this clonotype turned up many times. The J gene is TRBJ2-1, the V gene TRBV29-1, with a tentative D call TRBD1 (6 bases). V was trimmed by 7 bases and J by 0 bases, leaving 13 bases between them. Germline V gives CDR1 SQVTM, CDR2 ANQGSEA. The CDR3 has 14 residues. The DNA of the CDR3 is TGCAGCGCCGTAACAGGGAGCTCCTACAATGAGCAGTTCTTC. Protein sequence: CSAVTGSSYNEQFF.

This clonotype was recorded many times. The chain combines TRBV20-1 with TRBJ1-1, with D uncertain. V lost 0 bases and J 2 bases, leaving 4 bases between the germline ends. Germline-derived CDR1 and CDR2 are DFQATT and SNEGSKA (reference sequence). The CDR3 is made up of 12 amino acids. CDR3 sequence (DNA): TGCAGTGCTAGAGAAGGAAACACTGAAGCTTTCTTT. Protein product: CSAREGNTEAFF.

This clonotype was seen ten or more times. V is TRBV20-1 and J is TRBJ2-7; possibly TRBD2 for D (5 bases). Germline V gene data show CDR1 as DFQATT and CDR2 as SNEGSKA (reference sequence). With 2 bases removed from V and 3 bases from J, the gap between germline ends came to 14 bases. The CDR3 runs 14 residues. The CDR3 protein is CSARYRRDYYEQYF. The CDR3 nucleotides read TGCAGTGCTAGATATCGCCGGGATTACTACGAGCAGTACTTC.

This clonotype was seen a handful of times. The chain joins TRBV29-1 to TRBJ1-5; D remains ambiguous. CDR1 SQVTM and CDR2 ANQGSEA come from the germline V gene. The germline V and J ends were trimmed by 6 bases and 2 bases, with 11 bases remaining between them. This CDR3 region has 13 residues. The DNA for the CDR3 is TGCAGCGTCGTAATGGACGGCAATCAGCCCCAGCATTTT. Its protein is CSVVMDGNQPQHF. The entire variable domain, with the rest obtained from reference TRBV29-1 and TRBJ1-5, is as follows: SAVISQKPSRDICQRGTSLTIQCQVDSQVTMMFWYRQQPGQSLTLIATANQGSEATYESGFVIDKFPISRPNLTFSTLTVSNMSPEDSSIYLCSVVMDGNQPQHFGDGTRLSIL.

As for this clonotype: The junction and the germline gene differ at one end; a read error may be behind it. This rearrangement joins TRBV15 to TRBJ2-5; weak D call: TRBD1 (5 bases). This CDR3 has 14 residues. The germline CDR1 and CDR2 sequences are LNHNV and YYDKDF (reference sequence). The CDR3 nucleotides are TGTGCCACCAGCAGATATGACAGTAAAGACACCCAGTACTTC. Its protein is CATSRYDSKDTQYF.

This clonotype was observed at least ten times. The rearrangement uses TRBV7-6 and TRBJ2-1; D ambiguous. Per the germline V gene, CDR1 is SGHVS and CDR2 is FNYEAQ. The CDR3 has 14 amino acids. V was clipped by 7 bases and J by 6 bases, with 16 bases between them. The CDR3 protein is CASTLTQRGNEQFF. CDR3 sequence (DNA): TGTGCCAGCACCCTAACCCAGCGCGGCAATGAGCAGTTCTTC.

The chain is built from TRBV20-1 and TRBJ1-3; no clear D. CDR1 and CDR2 (germline): DFQATT, SNEGSKA (reference sequence). The CDR3 is made up of 13 amino acids. Deletions cut 3 bases from V and 4 bases from J, with 10 bases between. CDR3 amino acids: CSASPGLGNTIYF. CDR3 nucleotides: TGCAGTGCTAGCCCCGGATTAGGAAACACCATATATTTT.

The V gene is TRBV5-1, the J gene TRBJ2-1; D assignment may be TRBD1 or TRBD2 (5 bases each). The V gene's germline CDR1 is SGHRS and CDR2 YFSETQ. The germline V and J ends were trimmed by 4 bases and 6 bases, with 17 bases remaining between them. The CDR3 extends over 15 amino acids. In DNA form, the CDR3 reads TGCGCCAGCAGCACCGGGGCAACCCGGGCCAATGAGCAGTTCTTC. It specifies CASSTGATRANEQFF. Full variable domain (rest looked up from reference TRBV5-1 and TRBJ2-1): KAGVTQTPRYLIKTRGQQVTLSCSPISGHRSVSWYQQTPGQGLQFLFEYFSETQRNKGNFPGRFSGRQFSNSRSEMNVSTLELGDSALYLCASSTGATRANEQFFGPGTRLTVL.

This clonotype was counted ten times or more. V gene TRBV5-4 combines with J gene TRBJ2-3, with D perhaps matching TRBD2 (6 bases). Germline assignment: CDR1 SGHNT and CDR2 YYREEE (reference sequence). CDR3 length: 15 residues. Trimming pared 2 bases from V and 0 bases from J, leaving 10 bases between. The CDR3: CASSFLGSSTDTQYF. The CDR3 nucleotides read TGTGCCAGCAGCTTTCTCGGGAGTAGCACAGATACGCAGTATTTT.

This clonotype has just a few counts. The genes are TRBV18 and TRBJ2-5, with TRBD1 as a possible D gene (6 bases). CDR1 and CDR2 (germline): KGHSH, LQKENI. The CDR3 sequence is 14 residues long. The ends were cut back, 5 bases at V and 2 bases at J, with 12 bases in the middle. CDR3 protein: CASSRQVRQETQYF. The CDR3 coding sequence is TGTGCCAGCTCAAGACAGGTTCGACAAGAGACCCAGTACTTC.

The sample holds a few counts of this clonotype. The chain links TRBV6-2 or TRBV6-3 to TRBJ2-1; D unresolved. The CDR3 totals 13 residues. Per germline, CDR1 MNHEY and CDR2 SVGEGT. V was shortened by 1 base and J by 5 bases, with 6 bases between the two germline ends. CDR3 region: CASSYLGNNEQFF. Written as DNA, the CDR3 is TGTGCCAGCAGTTACTTGGGGAACAATGAGCAGTTCTTC.

The chain joins TRBV29-1 to TRBJ2-3; a possible D gene is TRBD1 (6 bases). The CDR3 totals 12 residues. The germline gives CDR1 SQVTM, CDR2 ANQGSEA. Trimming shortened V by 6 bases and J by 6 bases, and 13 bases separated the two germline ends. Here the CDR3 reads CSVSDRPDTQYF. CDR3 bases: TGCAGCGTCTCCGACAGGCCCGATACGCAGTATTTT.

The sample holds a few counts of this clonotype. This chain connects TRBV12-3 or TRBV12-4 to TRBJ1-3, with D possibly TRBD1 on 5 matching bases. CDR3 size: 13 residues. The V end was cut by 2 bases, the J end by 8 bases, with 10 bases between. Written as DNA, the CDR3 is TGTGCCAGCAGTTTATCGGGGGACTACACCATATATTTT. This gives the protein CASSLSGDYTIYF.

This chain uses TRBV5-8 with TRBJ2-5; D gene unclear. Germline assignment: CDR1 SGHTS and CDR2 YDEGEE. V gave up 4 bases and J gave up 1 base, with 17 bases separating them. The CDR3 is 16 amino acids. The CDR3 reads CASSLGGGRIQETQYF. As DNA, the CDR3 is TGTGCCAGCAGCCTGGGCGGCGGACGGATCCAAGAGACCCAGTACTTC.

The chain links TRBV28 to TRBJ2-5, with D perhaps TRBD1 or TRBD2 (5 bases each). The CDR3 sequence is 13 residues long. CDR1 MDHEN and CDR2 SYDVKM come from the germline V gene. V lost 6 bases and J 5 bases, leaving 13 bases between the germline ends. The CDR3 coding sequence is TGTGCCAGCAGCCACGGGACCCGGGAGACCCAGTACTTC. Translating it yields CASSHGTRETQYF.

In its sample, this clonotype was seen many times. This chain links TRBV27 with TRBJ2-1, with D unclear. Per germline, CDR1 MNHEY and CDR2 SMNVEV (reference sequence). V was clipped by 3 bases and J by 6 bases, with 6 bases between them. The CDR3 loop spans 12 amino acids. CDR3 sequence reads: CASSFVGNEQFF. Here the CDR3 DNA reads TGTGCCAGCAGTTTTGTGGGCAATGAGCAGTTCTTC.

This clonotype showed up many times. The chain carries TRBV12-3 or TRBV12-4 and TRBJ2-5; possibly TRBD1 for D (5 bases). V was trimmed by 5 bases and J by 1 base, leaving 17 bases between them. The CDR3 has 16 residues. The CDR3 here is CASSRDSLEFQETQYF. The CDR3 DNA reads as TGTGCCAGCAGTCGAGACAGCCTCGAATTCCAAGAGACCCAGTACTTC.

This clonotype was counted a few times. The V gene is TRBV7-8, the J gene TRBJ2-5; D might be TRBD1 (5 bases). The length of the CDR3 is 15 residues. Germline loops: CDR1 SGHVS, CDR2 FQNEAQ. V gave up 0 bases and J gave up 2 bases, with 10 bases separating them. The CDR3 protein is CASSLAPGLQETQYF. CDR3 sequence (DNA): TGTGCCAGCAGCTTAGCGCCAGGGTTACAAGAGACCCAGTACTTC.

The chain links TRBV7-9 to TRBJ2-4; D might be TRBD1 (6 bases). In germline, CDR1 is SEHNR, CDR2 FQNEAQ (reference sequence). The CDR3 runs 16 residues. Trimming removed 5 bases from V and 0 bases from J, with 14 bases in between. The CDR3 loop is CASSNYRDLAKNIQYF. CDR3 nucleotide sequence: TGTGCCAGCAGCAATTACAGGGATTTAGCCAAAAACATTCAGTACTTC.

The V and J genes are TRBV4-3 and TRBJ2-3, with 7 nucleotides matching TRBD2. V trimming: 5 bases; J trimming: 4 bases; junction bases outside the gene matches: 9. This CDR3 has 15 residues. Germline V CDR1 and CDR2: LGHNA, YSLEER. The CDR3 bases are TGCGCCAGCAGCGAATTCCGGGACTATCCAGATACGCAGTATTTT. Protein product: CASSEFRDYPDTQYF.

This clonotype has a count of ten or more. CDR3 bases: TGCAGTGCTAGAGGGACAGGGGGCGATCAGCCCCAGCATTTT. It encodes CSARGTGGDQPQHF. V usage is TRBV20-1 and J usage is TRBJ1-5; TRBD1 matches 11 bases. The junction had 1 base not matched to a gene; V was cut back by 1 base and J by 5 bases. The CDR3 totals 14 residues. CDR1 and CDR2 (germline): DFQATT, SNEGSKA (reference sequence).

This clonotype showed up many times. V and J are TRBV20-1 and TRBJ1-1; no clear D gene. Germline V gene data show CDR1 as DFQATT and CDR2 as SNEGSKA (reference sequence). V was cut by 3 bases and J by 1 base, with 3 bases left in between. The CDR3 runs to 11 residues. This CDR3 reads CSASTNTEAFF. CDR3 coding DNA: TGCAGTGCTAGTACGAACACTGAAGCTTTCTTT.

In regard to this clonotype: A junction end diverges from the germline sequence, so it may reflect a read error. The chain joins TRBV18 to TRBJ2-1; 13 bases line up with TRBD2. The CDR3 sequence is 12 residues long. Germline loops: CDR1 KGHSH, CDR2 LQKENI. The CDR3 nucleotides read TGTGCCAGCTCGCAACTAGCGGGAGGGCCTCAGTTC. This sequence encodes CASSQLAGGPQF.